These 24 T cell receptor beta chains share one sample of origin, sequenced in a study of graft-versus-host responses after intestinal transplantation. Assay used: immunoSEQ multiplex PCR; TCRdb lists only in-frame clones, some missing. The sample has approximately 9,000 clones, just under 30% seen once. The sample consisted of alloreactive CD4+ T cells from a mixed lymphocyte reaction culture, taken before intestinal transplant. Subset indicated: CFSE-low proliferating T cells sorted from roughly six-day pre-transplant mixed lymphocyte reaction (GvH or HvG direction). These receptors were collected from a human patient who received an intestinal transplant.

In its sample, this clone ranks as medium-sized. The V call is TRBV18, the J call TRBJ2-7; 9 bases match TRBD2. This CDR3 is 16 amino acids long. CDR1 is KGHSH, CDR2 LQKENI, per germline. The V and J ends lost 1 base and 2 bases, in that order; junction bases with no gene match: 6. The CDR3 DNA reads TGTGCCAGCTCACCACGATCGCGGGAGGGGACCTACGAGCAGTACTTC. Protein: CASSPRSREGTYEQYF.

The chain uses TRBV28 and TRBJ2-6, with D uncertain. CDR1 MDHEN and CDR2 SYDVKM come from the germline V gene. Trimming removed 6 bases from V and 0 bases from J, with 18 bases in between. The CDR3 loop spans 18 amino acids. The CDR3: CASRPARWEHSGANVLTF. For the CDR3, the DNA is TGTGCCAGCAGGCCTGCCCGCTGGGAACACTCTGGGGCCAACGTCCTGACTTTC.

The rearrangement links TRBV5-3 to TRBJ2-2, with unresolved D. TRBV5-3 is marked as an open reading frame, function uncertain. This CDR3 has 14 residues. V dropped 8 bases and J dropped 2 bases, with 13 bases sitting between them. For the CDR3, the DNA is TGTGCCAGCAGCCCCGGTCCTAACACCGGGGAGCTGTTTTTT. It yields the protein CASSPGPNTGELFF.

This clone is medium-sized within its sample. The rearrangement uses TRBV18 and TRBJ2-7; the D is unclear. Germline CDR1 is KGHSH and CDR2 is LQKENI. V dropped 5 bases and J dropped 3 bases, with 5 bases sitting between them. The CDR3 has 11 amino acids. CDR3 DNA: TGTGCCAGCTCATCAAGCTACGAGCAGTACTTC. Translation: CASSSSYEQYF. Full variable domain (rest looked up from reference TRBV18 and TRBJ2-7): NAGVMQNPRHLVRRRGQEARLRCSPMKGHSHVYWYRQLPEEGLKFMVYLQKENIIDESGMPKERFSAEFPKEGPSILRIQQVVRGDSAAYFCASSSSYEQYFGPGTRLTVT.

In regard to this clone: A read error is likely, as this CDR3 ends without the conserved phenylalanine or tryptophan. The DNA is omitted, as the CDR3 cannot be located on it reliably, and the CDR3 follows TCRdb's listing. This chain connects TRBV1 to TRBJ2-7; the table names TRBD1, a call not compared with the DNA. TRBV1 is listed as a pseudogene. Counting both end residues, the CDR3 totals 12 amino acids. CDR3 amino acids: CTSSQNGPGQGT.

CDR3 region: CASSLEPSQGPYGYTF. The CDR3 coding sequence is TGTGCCAGCAGTCTAGAGCCCTCACAGGGGCCCTATGGCTACACCTTC. The chain carries TRBV7-6 and TRBJ1-2, with 7 nucleotides matching TRBD1. This CDR3 contains 16 residues. Germline V gene sequence: CDR1 SGHVS, CDR2 FNYEAQ. After removal of 6 bases from V and 4 bases from J, the junction contained 14 bases not matched to a gene. Filled out from reference TRBV7-6 and TRBJ1-2, the complete variable domain reads GAGVSQSPRYKVTKRGQDVALRCDPISGHVSLYWYRQALGQGPEFLTYFNYEAQQDKSGLPNDRFSAERPEGSISTLTIQRTEQRDSAMYRCASSLEPSQGPYGYTFGSGTRLTVV.

This clone qualifies as medium-sized. V is TRBV4-2 and J is TRBJ2-7, with 11 positions matching TRBD2. The CDR3 covers 15 residues. With V trimmed by 3 bases and J by 4 bases, 5 bases remained unmatched. The germline gives CDR1 LGHNA, CDR2 YNFKEQ. CDR3 DNA: TGTGCCAGCAGCCACCTAGCGGGAGGTCCATACGAGCAGTACTTC. Translation: CASSHLAGGPYEQYF.

This chain links TRBV7-9 with TRBJ2-2; no reliable D call. Germline assignment: CDR1 SEHNR and CDR2 FQNEAQ (reference sequence). This CDR3 comprises 15 residues. V gave up 6 bases and J gave up 2 bases, with 13 bases separating them. CDR3 loop: CASRDHRENTGELFF. In nucleotides, the CDR3 is TGTGCCAGCAGGGACCACAGAGAAAACACCGGGGAGCTGTTTTTT. The full variable domain, rest sourced from reference TRBV7-9 and TRBJ2-2, is DTGVSQNPRHKITKRGQNVTFRCDPISEHNRLYWYRQTLGQGPEFLTYFQNEAQLEKSRLLSDRFSAERPKGSFSTLEIQRTEQGDSAMYLCASRDHRENTGELFFGEGSRLTVL.

This clone appeared once. The gene calls are TRBV11-3 and TRBJ1-1; D gene ambiguous. The CDR3 has 17 residues. Trimming pared 3 bases from V and 0 bases from J, leaving 17 bases between. The germline CDR1 and CDR2 sequences are SGHNT and YENEEA. In DNA, the CDR3 is TGTGCCAGCAGCTTTCCCCCCCGAAAGGGCTTGAACACTGAAGCTTTCTTT. It yields the protein CASSFPPRKGLNTEAFF.

This clone was counted only a few times. V and J are TRBV13 and TRBJ2-7, with 14 bases aligning to TRBD2. This CDR3 has 16 residues. Germline lookup yields CDR1 PRHDT and CDR2 FYEKMQ (reference sequence). The trim removed 4 bases at V and 6 bases at J, leaving 8 bases unmatched. CDR3 in amino acids: CASSSTGTSGSSEQYF. The DNA of the CDR3 is TGTGCCAGCAGCTCCACCGGGACTAGCGGGAGTAGCGAGCAGTACTTC.

This chain connects TRBV9 to TRBJ2-6; D call uncertain. The germline V and J ends were trimmed by 3 bases and 1 base, with 5 bases remaining between them. Per germline, CDR1 SGDLS and CDR2 YYNGEE. CDR3 length equals 14 residues. This chain's CDR3 is CASSEESGANVLTF. CDR3 DNA sequence: TGTGCCAGCAGCGAAGAGTCTGGGGCCAACGTCCTGACTTTC.

The chain carries TRBV29-1 and TRBJ1-1; 7 positions agree with TRBD1. The CDR3 spans 14 residues. The J segment lost 4 bases and the V segment lost 3 bases, leaving 8 bases of the junction unmatched. Germline assignment: CDR1 SQVTM and CDR2 ANQGSEA. The CDR3 bases are TGCAGCGTTGAGCCGACAGGGAGATCCACTGAAGCTTTCTTT. This codes for CSVEPTGRSTEAFF.

About this clone itself: Lacking the conserved final phenylalanine or tryptophan, this CDR3 likely reflects a read error. It is unclear where the CDR3 begins or ends on the DNA, so no DNA is shown, and the CDR3 is as TCRdb lists it. This rearrangement joins TRBV6-9 to TRBJ2-6; TRBD1 was called by the table and not checked on the DNA. Counting both end residues, the CDR3 totals 12 amino acids. Germline-derived CDR1 and CDR2 are MNHGY and SVAAGI. The CDR3 is CASSRRRPYDKV.

By share, this clone counts as medium-sized. V is TRBV4-1 and J is TRBJ2-1; 14 bases are a match to TRBD2. V lost 3 bases to trimming and J lost 10 bases; unmatched junction nucleotides: 14. CDR1 and CDR2 from the germline V gene are MGHRA and YSYEKL. The CDR3 length is 18 residues. CDR3 amino acids: CASSQANGLAGGRGEQFF. DNA for the CDR3: TGCGCCAGCAGCCAGGCGAATGGACTAGCGGGAGGTCGGGGGGAGCAGTTCTTC.

Relative to its sample, this clone is large. The chain uses TRBV5-1 and TRBJ2-6, with D unresolved. The CDR3 has 18 amino acids. Germline lookup yields CDR1 SGHRS and CDR2 YFSETQ. Trimming pared 4 bases from V and 0 bases from J, leaving 17 bases between. CDR3: CASSPLQSLTSGANVLTF. CDR3 sequence (DNA): TGCGCCAGCAGCCCCCTACAGAGCCTCACCTCTGGGGCCAACGTCCTGACTTTC.

This clone turned up a few times. The CDR3 nucleotides read TGTGCCAGCAGTGAATTACTCTATCGGACAAGCGAGCAGTACTTC. Its translation: CASSELLYRTSEQYF. The gene calls are TRBV6-1 and TRBJ2-7; TRBD1 is a possible D gene (5 bases). The germline V gene has CDR1 MNHNS and CDR2 SASEGT. This CDR3 region has 15 residues. V shed 2 bases and J shed 6 bases, with 17 bases lying between them.

This rearrangement joins TRBV6-5 to TRBJ2-2; no firm D call. Germline V gives CDR1 MNHEY, CDR2 SVGAGI. The CDR3 length is 10 residues. V gave up 4 bases and J gave up 6 bases, with 0 bases separating them. The CDR3 sequence is CASSSGELFF. DNA for the CDR3: TGTGCCAGCAGTTCCGGGGAGCTGTTTTTT.

The chain couples TRBV2 to TRBJ2-7; D possibly corresponds to TRBD1 (5 bases). V lost 4 bases to trimming and J lost 6 bases, with 7 bases between them. Germline V CDR1 and CDR2: SNHLY, FYNNEI. The CDR3 totals 11 residues. The CDR3 here is CASSAGLEQYF. Here the CDR3 DNA reads TGTGCCAGCAGTGCAGGGCTCGAGCAGTACTTC.

This clone was observed a few times. This chain connects TRBV6-1 to TRBJ2-5; D is possibly TRBD2 (5 bases). The CDR3 totals 15 residues. Looked up from germline, CDR1 is MNHNS and CDR2 is SASEGT. The V gene lost 4 bases and the J gene lost 2 bases, with 14 bases spanning the gap. In DNA, the CDR3 is TGTGCCAGCAGTGCGAGCCCGGGAATGCAAGAGACCCAGTACTTC. Its protein is CASSASPGMQETQYF.

The V and J genes are TRBV5-1 and TRBJ2-7; TRBD1 agrees at 10 bases. The CDR3 extends over 14 amino acids. From germline, CDR1 is SGHRS and CDR2 YFSETQ. Trimming at V came to 4 bases and at J to 2 bases, leaving 3 bases not matched to a gene. CDR3 amino acids: CASSTGTGAYEQYF. As DNA, the CDR3 is TGCGCCAGCAGCACCGGGACAGGGGCCTACGAGCAGTACTTC.

This clone was seen only a few times. This rearrangement joins TRBV5-6 to TRBJ2-7; 7 bases agree with TRBD2. The CDR3 extends over 16 amino acids. Per germline, CDR1 SGHDT and CDR2 YYEEEE. V trimming: 4 bases; J trimming: 0 bases; junction bases outside the gene matches: 10. DNA for the CDR3: TGTGCCAGCAGCCAAGAGGTCCTAGCGGCCTCCTACGAGCAGTACTTC. This gives the protein CASSQEVLAASYEQYF.

In this sample, this clone is medium-sized. The chain recombines TRBV12-5 with TRBJ2-2; no reliable D call. V lost 4 bases, J lost 4 bases, and 13 bases lay in between. The germline gives CDR1 LGHNT, CDR2 FRNRAP. This CDR3 contains 15 residues. The CDR3 sequence is CASGYASWGTGELFF. The CDR3, as DNA: TGTGCTAGTGGTTACGCTTCCTGGGGCACCGGGGAGCTGTTTTTT.

This clone has more than one count but fewer than ten. The rearrangement links TRBV5-1 to TRBJ1-1; unclear D gene. The CDR3 runs to 14 residues. The V gene lost 5 bases and the J gene lost 7 bases, with 18 bases spanning the gap. Germline V gene data show CDR1 as SGHRS and CDR2 as YFSETQ. CDR3 loop: CASSFEHPASEAFF. CDR3 DNA sequence: TGCGCCAGCAGTTTCGAGCACCCGGCAAGTGAAGCTTTCTTT.

This clone is termed medium-sized. The chain is built from TRBV29-1 and TRBJ2-7, with TRBD2 identical over 10 bases. The trim removed 7 bases at V and 2 bases at J, leaving 5 bases unmatched. This CDR3 contains 13 residues. Germline V CDR1 and CDR2: SQVTM, ANQGSEA. The CDR3 DNA reads TGCAGCGCCGTAACTAGCGGGACCTACGAGCAGTACTTC. It translates to CSAVTSGTYEQYF.